These 27 T cell receptor beta chains were all obtained from the same sample, sequenced in a study of T-cell memory formation after mild COVID-19. TCRdb reanalysed the 5' RACE reads using MiXCR and keeps one entry per CDR3 protein. The data contain approximately 300,000 distinct CDR3 sequences, just under 20% of them singletons. The sample taken for sequencing was PBMCs or a T cell subset sorted from them (not recorded which). Receptors originate from a man aged 18 to 30 who had mild COVID-19 (a few samples of this study predate the infection). Cell type and time point are not known.

This clonotype has just a few counts. This chain links TRBV20-1 with TRBJ1-5; a weak D match, TRBD1 (6 bases). Germline V lookup: CDR1 DFQATT, CDR2 SNEGSKA (reference sequence). This CDR3 spans 12 amino acids. Trimming stripped 5 bases from V and 6 bases from J, with 11 bases between. As DNA, the CDR3 is TGCAGTGCTTTGCAGGGGACTCAGCCCCAGCATTTT. Protein product: CSALQGTQPQHF.

The chain combines TRBV3-1 with TRBJ2-2; 7 bases are a match to TRBD2. J was trimmed by 4 bases and V by 1 base; bases with no gene match: 3. The CDR3 spans 15 residues. Germline values: CDR1 LGHDT, CDR2 YNNKEL (reference sequence). CDR3 protein: CASSQASGATGELFF. Written as DNA, the CDR3 is TGTGCCAGCAGCCAAGCTAGCGGAGCCACCGGGGAGCTGTTTTTT.

The genes are TRBV19 and TRBJ1-1; D gene uncertain. The CDR3 has 13 amino acids. CDR1 is LNHDA and CDR2 is SQIVND in the germline V gene (reference sequence). V was cut by 7 bases and J by 4 bases, with 13 bases left in between. This CDR3 reads CASTPWEGTEAFF. The CDR3 DNA follows: TGTGCCAGTACTCCTTGGGAGGGCACTGAAGCTTTCTTT.

This clonotype has only a few counts. The chain couples TRBV6-2 or TRBV6-3 to TRBJ2-1; D is unclear. The ends were cut back, 0 bases at V and 6 bases at J, with 18 bases in the middle. CDR3 size: 17 residues. CDR1 is MNHEY and CDR2 is SVGEGT in the germline V gene. CDR3 sequence: CASSYSMAPLTSNEQFF. The CDR3 nucleotides read TGTGCCAGCAGTTACTCGATGGCGCCCCTCACCTCCAATGAGCAGTTCTTC.

In this sample, this clonotype turned up a few times. This chain links TRBV6-2 or TRBV6-3 with TRBJ1-2; TRBD1 agrees at 10 bases. Germline CDR1 reads MNHEY; CDR2 reads SVGEGT. The CDR3 covers 17 residues. V trimming: 4 bases; J trimming: 8 bases; junction bases outside the gene matches: 16. The CDR3 DNA is TGTGCCAGCAGTTTCCGGGGACTTCCCGGGACAGGGGCCGGCTACACCTTC. It yields the protein CASSFRGLPGTGAGYTF.

This chain uses TRBV21-1 with TRBJ2-3; the table names TRBD2, a call not compared with the DNA. TRBV21-1 is classified as a pseudogene. The CDR3 has 12 residues. Here the CDR3 DNA reads TGTGCCAGCAGCAAATTTAAGCGGGGACTGTATTTT. This encodes CASSKFKRGLYF.

This clonotype was observed a handful of times. The chain recombines TRBV7-9 with TRBJ2-3; the match to TRBD2 covers 11 bases. V lost 5 bases, J lost 8 bases, and 9 bases stayed unmatched. The CDR3 spans 15 residues. Germline lookup yields CDR1 SEHNR and CDR2 FQNEAQ (reference sequence). Written as DNA, the CDR3 is TGTGCCAGCAGCCGGCTAGCGGGGGGACCCGGTACGCAGTATTTT. The encoded protein is CASSRLAGGPGTQYF.

The rearrangement joins TRBV15 to TRBJ1-2, with TRBD1 identical over 7 bases. V shed 4 bases and J 0 bases; nucleotides not matched to a gene: 5. This CDR3 is built from 15 residues. The germline V gene has CDR1 LNHNV and CDR2 YYDKDF (reference sequence). The DNA of the CDR3 is TGTGCCACCAGCACCACAGGGGCCCCTAACTATGGCTACACCTTC. It is translated as CATSTTGAPNYGYTF.

This clonotype was picked up a small number of times. The chain is built from TRBV6-5 and TRBJ2-2; D is ambiguous. Between the trimmed V and J ends, which lost 6 bases and 0 bases, there was a span of 5 bases. This CDR3 region has 13 residues. Per the germline V gene, CDR1 is MNHEY and CDR2 is SVGAGI. The chain's CDR3 is CASSRSNTGELFF. DNA of the CDR3: TGTGCCAGCAGCCGCTCGAACACCGGGGAGCTGTTTTTT.

This clonotype was detected a few times. J is TRBJ2-5 and V is TRBV3-1; 13 bases agree with TRBD2. The CDR3 loop spans 15 amino acids. Germline V gene sequence: CDR1 LGHDT, CDR2 YNNKEL (reference sequence). Losses at the gene ends were 4 bases for V and 3 bases for J; bases not matched to a gene: 2. The CDR3 here is CASSRLAGGEETQYF. The CDR3 bases are TGTGCCAGCAGCCGACTAGCGGGGGGTGAAGAGACCCAGTACTTC.

Only a few counts were recorded for this clonotype. This chain connects TRBV16 to TRBJ1-1; D gene ambiguous. The CDR3 is 12 amino acids. V shed 3 bases and J shed 6 bases, with 8 bases lying between them. Germline CDR1 and CDR2: KGHSY and FQNENV. The chain's CDR3 is CASSHPLPEAFF. For the CDR3, the DNA is TGTGCCAGCAGCCATCCATTGCCTGAAGCTTTCTTT.

The CDR3 spells CASSLGDGYGYTF. The CDR3 DNA follows: TGCGCCAGCAGCTTGGGGGACGGCTATGGCTACACCTTC. The gene calls are TRBV5-1 and TRBJ1-2, with D perhaps matching TRBD1 (5 bases). The CDR3 spans 13 residues. In germline, CDR1 is SGHRS, CDR2 YFSETQ. The V end lost 0 bases, the J end lost 4 bases, and 7 bases lay between the germline ends.

V usage is TRBV7-9 and J usage is TRBJ2-3, with a possible D match to TRBD2 (7 bases). Per the germline V gene, CDR1 is SEHNR and CDR2 is FQNEAQ (reference sequence). This CDR3 has 16 amino acids. Trimming took off 5 bases at V and 2 bases at J, with 17 bases between the two ends. In nucleotides, the CDR3 is TGTGCCAGCAGCACCATAGGCGGGGGCTCCACAGATACGCAGTATTTT. Residues: CASSTIGGGSTDTQYF.

This rearrangement joins TRBV5-1 to TRBJ1-5; D not resolved. The CDR3 runs to 13 residues. V shed 2 bases and J shed 3 bases, with 6 bases lying between them. Germline V CDR1 and CDR2: SGHRS, YFSETQ. The CDR3 spells CASSLDYNQPQHF. The CDR3 DNA is TGCGCCAGCAGCTTAGACTACAATCAGCCCCAGCATTTT. Combining the CDR3 with reference TRBV5-1 and TRBJ1-5 gives the whole variable domain KAGVTQTPRYLIKTRGQQVTLSCSPISGHRSVSWYQQTPGQGLQFLFEYFSETQRNKGNFPGRFSGRQFSNSRSEMNVSTLELGDSALYLCASSLDYNQPQHFGDGTRLSIL.

The chain recombines TRBV19 with TRBJ2-1, with 11 nucleotides matching TRBD2. V was pared by 3 bases and J by 8 bases, with 9 bases of the junction left unmatched. Germline CDR1 is LNHDA and CDR2 is SQIVND (reference sequence). There are 16 residues in the CDR3. The CDR3 here is CASSIPSGGMRDEQFF. For the CDR3, the DNA is TGTGCCAGTAGTATCCCTAGCGGGGGGATGAGGGATGAGCAGTTCTTC.

This clonotype came up a few times. The chain recombines TRBV5-1 with TRBJ1-3, with D tentatively TRBD1 (6 bases). V shed 4 bases and J shed 5 bases, with 10 bases lying between them. The CDR3 has 13 residues. From germline, CDR1 is SGHRS and CDR2 YFSETQ. The CDR3 protein is CASSPRDRNTIYF. In DNA, the CDR3 is TGCGCCAGCAGCCCCCGGGACAGAAACACCATATATTTT.

This clonotype was seen more than once but under ten times. The chain joins TRBV7-2 to TRBJ1-3; tentative D call: TRBD1 (5 bases). CDR1 SGHTA and CDR2 FQGNSA come from the germline V gene. The V end lost 4 bases, the J end lost 0 bases, and 13 bases lay between the germline ends. CDR3 length: 16 amino acids. The CDR3 nucleotides are TGTGCCAGCAGCTCCACGGGGCCACACTCTGGAAACACCATATATTTT. It encodes CASSSTGPHSGNTIYF.

In this sample, this clonotype turned up a few times. V usage is TRBV5-6 and J usage is TRBJ2-7; 8 bases line up with TRBD1. Trimming took 4 bases from V and 3 from J; bases not matched to a gene: 3. The germline V gene has CDR1 SGHDT and CDR2 YYEEEE. The CDR3 runs 13 residues. CDR3 sequence: CASSGTGSYEQYF. The CDR3 region has the DNA TGTGCCAGCAGCGGGACAGGTAGCTACGAGCAGTACTTC.

The chain couples TRBV12-3 or TRBV12-4 to TRBJ2-3; D ambiguous. The germline V and J ends were trimmed by 7 bases and 5 bases, with 10 bases remaining between them. This CDR3 comprises 12 residues. This CDR3 is CASTLRGDTQYF. CDR3 bases: TGTGCCAGCACATTACGAGGAGATACGCAGTATTTT.

The chain carries TRBV20-1 and TRBJ2-7; TRBD1 agrees at 9 bases. Germline V lookup: CDR1 DFQATT, CDR2 SNEGSKA (reference sequence). With 1 base clipped from V and 5 bases from J, the junction kept 9 bases outside the gene matches. CDR3 length: 15 amino acids. CDR3 sequence reads: CSARALPRDRDEQYV. In DNA form, the CDR3 reads TGCAGTGCTAGAGCCCTGCCCCGGGACAGGGACGAGCAGTACGTC.

The CDR3 DNA reads TGTGCCGCATCCGGAGGTCTGACTTCGAACACCGGGGAGCTGTTTTTT. This sequence encodes CAASGGLTSNTGELFF. This chain uses TRBV7-6 with TRBJ2-2; D perhaps matches TRBD2 (5 bases). The CDR3 consists of 16 residues. Trimming pared 11 bases from V and 0 bases from J, leaving 19 bases between. Germline V gene sequence: CDR1 SGHVS, CDR2 FNYEAQ.

In this sample, this clonotype turned up a few times. The rearrangement links TRBV5-1 to TRBJ2-1; 7 nucleotides agree with TRBD2. CDR3 length: 15 amino acids. Losses at the gene ends were 6 bases for V and 0 bases for J; bases not matched to a gene: 6. Per the germline V gene, CDR1 is SGHRS and CDR2 is YFSETQ. CDR3 in DNA: TGCGCCAGCAACCCCGGGACTACCTCCTACAATGAGCAGTTCTTC. It yields the protein CASNPGTTSYNEQFF.

This rearrangement joins TRBV11-2 to TRBJ1-2, with 7 bases matching TRBD1. The CDR3 has 15 amino acids. Germline lookup yields CDR1 SGHAT and CDR2 FQNNGV. Losses at the gene ends were 5 bases for V and 8 bases for J; bases not matched to a gene: 14. CDR3 nucleotides: TGTGCCAGCAGCGATAGGGACAGCCCTCTTTTAGGCTACACCTTC. Translating it yields CASSDRDSPLLGYTF.

This clonotype was found once. The genes are TRBV5-4 and TRBJ2-5; 7 bases agree with TRBD1. The V segment lost 0 bases and the J segment 6 bases; nucleotides outside the gene matches: 2. The CDR3 totals 13 residues. CDR1 and CDR2 (germline): SGHNT, YYREEE (reference sequence). The CDR3 here is CASSLEGAKTQYF. The DNA for the CDR3 is TGTGCCAGCAGCTTGGAGGGGGCCAAGACCCAGTACTTC. The full variable domain, with the rest looked up from reference TRBV5-4 and TRBJ2-5, is ETGVTQSPTHLIKTRGQQVTLRCSSQSGHNTVSWYQQALGQGPQFIFQYYREEENGRGNFPPRFSGLQFPNYSSELNVNALELDDSALYLCASSLEGAKTQYFGPGTRLLVL.

This clonotype was detected only a few times. V usage is TRBV11-2 and J usage is TRBJ2-1, with 13 bases lining up with TRBD2. The CDR3 consists of 15 residues. The V and J ends lost 5 bases and 6 bases, in that order; junction bases with no gene match: 4. The germline gives CDR1 SGHAT, CDR2 FQNNGV. CDR3 coding DNA: TGTGCCAGCAGCCAGACTAGCGGGGGGACCAATGAGCAGTTCTTC. It encodes CASSQTSGGTNEQFF.

There are a few counts of this clonotype. This chain joins TRBV6-5 and TRBJ1-2; weak D call: TRBD1 (6 bases). The CDR3 length is 15 residues. CDR1 and CDR2 from the germline V gene are MNHEY and SVGAGI. V was cut by 0 bases and J by 3 bases, with 11 bases left in between. This CDR3 is CASSYSRTAYYGYTF. The CDR3, as DNA: TGTGCCAGCAGTTACTCGAGGACAGCCTACTATGGCTACACCTTC.

This clonotype was seen ten or more times. CDR3 nucleotides: TGTGCCAGCAGCTTTTCCGGCGGAAACACTGAAGCTTTCTTT. Translation gives CASSFSGGNTEAFF. This sequence joins TRBV11-3 and TRBJ1-1; D gene ambiguous. The germline CDR1 and CDR2 sequences are SGHNT and YENEEA. This CDR3 is 14 amino acids long. Between the trimmed V and J ends, which lost 3 bases and 2 bases, there was a span of 10 bases.